The sequence of this TCR beta chain was determined in a study of shared clonotypes between healthy human individuals. Germline lookup yields CDR1 SGHRS and CDR2 YFSETQ. The V end lost 2 bases, the J end lost 6 bases, and 12 bases lay between the germline ends. CDR3 length: 14 amino acids. Deep was the level used in running the assay. Produced via immunoSEQ multiplex PCR; TCRdb's table is partial and in-frame only. The sample contains more than 2,000,000 clones, approximately 93% of which appear only once. Healthy HIV-negative adults with no recent acute infections or vaccinations were recruited as donors.

The sample taken for sequencing was naive CD4+ T cells from PBMCs. Subset: CD45RA+ positively selected. This receptor was obtained from a man aged 18 to 30 in good health. Some clones in this sample may be carry-over from other donors' samples. The rearrangement links TRBV5-1 to TRBJ1-5; D remains ambiguous. The CDR3 DNA is TGCGCCAGCAGCTTAGAGGGAGCATCTCAGCCCCAGCATTTT. Residues: CASSLEGASQPQHF.